This TCR beta chain comes out of a study of cytomegalovirus exposure and HLA in healthy donors. Primers included in the PCR were 60 Vbeta and 13 Jbeta primers. Profiling relied on immunoSEQ multiplex PCR, and the TCRdb table lists in-frame clones only, not all of them. The table lists around 93,000 clones, approximately 80% of them singletons, with 3.3% in the top ten. On this clone itself: Antigen unknown.

CDR3 size: 14 residues. With 3 bases removed from V and 4 bases from J, the gap between germline ends came to 10 bases. Germline V gene data show CDR1 as MDHEN and CDR2 as SYDVKM. Whole-study results and caveats: Sequencing depth across donors, presence/absence analyses assumed, was roughly uniform.

This clonotype was obtained from a woman aged 35 to 49 in good health and CMV-seronegative. The sequencing sample was made of PBMCs. The genes are TRBV28 and TRBJ1-5; D remains unclear. The CDR3 DNA sequence: TGTGCCAGCAGTTTTGGATCGGGGAATCAGCCCCAGCATTTT. Its protein product is CASSFGSGNQPQHF.